This T cell receptor (beta chain) came from a study of post-analysis software for immune sequencing data. On the study more broadly: Secondary progressive, relapsing-remitting and progressive-relapsing multiple sclerosis were among the included disease courses.

Germline V lookup: CDR1 KGHSH, CDR2 LQKENI. The CDR3 has 14 residues. General observations from the study: Samples from one preparation batch, clustered by F measure, grouped strongly together. Comparison of patients with controls showed a handful of TRBV segments more frequent in patients, TRBV5-6, TRBV5-1 and TRBV20-1 among them. Controls had significantly higher normalized Chao1 diversity than multiple sclerosis patients.

Built from TCR beta cDNA, the libraries had unique molecular identifiers in them. Starting from approximately 1 to 10 million T cells, the study yielded about 540,000 cDNA molecules. Using its own MiXCR run on the PCR reads, TCRdb lists one record per CDR3 protein. In the table there are hundreds of thousands of distinct CDR3 sequences, about 50% of which are singletons. With respect to this clonotype: Its antigen is unknown. One junction end disagrees with the germline gene, perhaps due to a read error.

V and J are TRBV18 and TRBJ2-1, with a tentative D call TRBD2 (5 bases). This TCR came from a girl aged 5-17 years with multiple sclerosis. Input material: blood. CDR3 in DNA: TGCGCCAGCTCACGGACTCAGGACTGGGTCACGGAGTTCTTC. This sequence encodes CASSRTQDWVTEFF.